A selection of T cell receptor beta chains follows, all from one sample in a study of blood T cell repertoires in COVID-19. Only in-frame clones appear in the TCRdb table, and some are missing; sequencing was by immunoSEQ multiplex PCR. The data contain 30,000 to 35,000 clones, about 72% of them singletons. Sequencing was done on a sample of peripheral blood. All receptors derive from a woman aged 60-70 years with acute or convalescent COVID-19. Each CDR3 is given with its conserved first and last residue. Each record gives: V gene, J gene, clone size, D gene, CDR3 protein, CDR3 DNA. A D gene is named only where the DNA matches it firmly. The size of a clone is reported for some rows only, either as once, few or many, or as a class for expanded clones.

V gene: TRBV6-5; J gene: TRBJ1-2; clone size: NA; D gene: NA; CDR3 protein: CASSYSQEQDGYTF; CDR3 DNA: TGTGCCAGCAGTTACTCTCAGGAACAGGACGGCTACACCTTC
V gene: TRBV4-1; J gene: TRBJ2-4; clone size: NA; D gene: TRBD2; CDR3 protein: CASSRGLAGDIQYF; CDR3 DNA: TGCGCCAGCAGCCGGGGACTAGCGGGGGACATTCAGTACTTC
V gene: TRBV29-1; J gene: TRBJ1-4; clone size: NA; D gene: NA; CDR3 protein: CSVAGGNEKLFF; CDR3 DNA: TGCAGCGTTGCTGGGGGGAATGAAAAACTGTTTTTT
V gene: TRBV5-4; J gene: TRBJ1-2; clone size: NA; D gene: NA; CDR3 protein: CASSQGTTANYGYTF; CDR3 DNA: TGTGCCAGCAGTCAGGGGACTACGGCCAACTATGGCTACACCTTC
V gene: TRBV3-1/TRBV3-2; J gene: TRBJ1-6; clone size: NA; D gene: NA; CDR3 protein: CASSQEAPGRVGYNSPLHF; CDR3 DNA: TGTGCCAGCAGCCAAGAAGCCCCGGGGAGGGTCGGGTATAATTCACCCCTCCACTTT
V gene: TRBV7-2; J gene: TRBJ1-6; clone size: NA; D gene: TRBD1; CDR3 protein: CASSQRQGAYSPLHF; CDR3 DNA: TGTGCCAGCAGCCAAAGACAGGGGGCATATTCACCCCTCCACTTT
V gene: TRBV6-1; J gene: TRBJ1-4; clone size: NA; D gene: TRBD1; CDR3 protein: CASREQGSSTNEKLFF; CDR3 DNA: TGTGCCAGCAGAGAACAGGGGTCGTCAACTAATGAAAAACTGTTTTTT
V gene: TRBV7-8; J gene: TRBJ1-2; clone size: once; D gene: TRBD1; CDR3 protein: CASRPTGAQGGYTF; CDR3 DNA: TGTGCCAGCAGACCGACAGGGGCACAGGGGGGCTACACCTTC
V gene: TRBV4-1; J gene: TRBJ2-2; clone size: NA; D gene: TRBD2; CDR3 protein: CASSQGSGGARVELFF; CDR3 DNA: TGCGCCAGCAGCCAGGGGAGCGGGGGGGCAAGAGTGGAGCTGTTTTTT
V gene: TRBV19; J gene: TRBJ1-2; clone size: NA; D gene: TRBD1; CDR3 protein: CASRLSAGTGTGPGYGYTF; CDR3 DNA: TGTGCCAGTCGATTAAGTGCGGGGACAGGGACCGGGCCTGGCTATGGCTACACCTTC
V gene: TRBV2; J gene: TRBJ1-4; clone size: NA; D gene: NA; CDR3 protein: CASSEVGQGNEKLFF; CDR3 DNA: TGTGCCAGCAGTGAAGTGGGGCAGGGTAATGAAAAACTGTTTTTT
V gene: TRBV6-9; J gene: TRBJ1-5; clone size: NA; D gene: NA; CDR3 protein: CASSEGPGQPQHF; CDR3 DNA: TGTGCCAGCAGCGAGGGTCCGGGTCAGCCCCAGCATTTT
V gene: TRBV7-3; J gene: TRBJ2-1; clone size: NA; D gene: NA; CDR3 protein: CASSLTPPSSYNEQFF; CDR3 DNA: TGTGCCAGCAGCTTAACTCCGCCTAGCTCCTACAATGAGCAGTTCTTC
V gene: TRBV7-8; J gene: TRBJ1-1; clone size: NA; D gene: NA; CDR3 protein: CASSYPGRGTEAFF; CDR3 DNA: TGTGCCAGCAGCTACCCAGGACGGGGGACTGAAGCTTTCTTT
V gene: TRBV5-6; J gene: TRBJ1-2; clone size: NA; D gene: NA; CDR3 protein: CASSLVSNYGYTF; CDR3 DNA: TGTGCCAGCAGCTTAGTGAGCAACTATGGCTACACCTTC
V gene: TRBV5-5; J gene: TRBJ2-1; clone size: NA; D gene: TRBD1; CDR3 protein: CASSSTLRTGTNNEQFF; CDR3 DNA: TGTGCCAGCAGCTCCACACTTCGGACAGGGACCAACAATGAGCAGTTCTTC
V gene: TRBV2; J gene: TRBJ1-1; clone size: NA; D gene: NA; CDR3 protein: CASILSRSTVGAFF; CDR3 DNA: TGTGCCAGCATTCTCTCACGCTCGACAGTTGGAGCTTTCTTT